The present entry profiles one TCR beta chain with its context. Its antigen is unknown. The V segment lost 7 bases and the J segment 2 bases; nucleotides outside the gene matches: 5. CDR1 is SNHLY and CDR2 is FYNNEI in the germline V gene. The CDR3 is made up of 14 amino acids. This entry belongs to a study of PD-1 blockade in mismatch repair-deficient tumors. Across the study: Patients had roughly twelve mismatch repair-deficient cancer types, all previously treated and progressing. Study-level results: Tumor-resident clones, often absent from pretreatment blood, expanded after pembrolizumab and then contracted.

Profiled with immunoSEQ multiplex PCR; TCRdb holds only in-frame clones, not every one. The sample records 76,000 or so clones, 80% to 90% being singletons. This sequence joins TRBV2 and TRBJ1-2; 9 bases fit TRBD1. The sequences come from peripheral blood, collected 44 weeks after starting pembrolizumab. The sequence was collected from an adult with mismatch repair-deficient cancer. The DNA of the CDR3 is TGTGCCAGCAATCGGGACAGGGTCAACTATGGCTACACCTTC. Residues: CASNRDRVNYGYTF.